Below, 3 T cell receptor beta chains from the same sample are listed, as sequenced in a study of CD8+CD57+ T cells in acquired aplastic anemia. Genomic DNA templated the TCR beta VDJ and CDR3 profiling. Using its own MiXCR run on the reads, TCRdb lists one record per CDR3 protein. This table has 100,000 to 150,000 distinct CDR3 sequences, around 48% appearing once. What was sequenced was sorted CD4+, CD8+, or CD8+CD57+ T cells (not recorded which) from PBMCs. The receptor source for this set is a human donor in good health, serving as a control.

This clonotype was observed at least ten times. The chain employs TRBV3-1 and TRBJ2-7, with TRBD1 matching over 9 bases. CDR1 and CDR2 (germline): LGHDT, YNNKEL (reference sequence). This CDR3 is 15 amino acids long. V was clipped by 0 bases and J by 5 bases; unmatched bases: 5. The chain's CDR3 is CASSQDPGQGDEQYF. CDR3 coding DNA: TGTGCCAGCAGCCAAGATCCGGGACAGGGCGACGAGCAGTACTTC.

This clonotype was seen only a few times. V gene TRBV15 combines with J gene TRBJ2-5; weak D call: TRBD2 (5 bases). This CDR3 has 16 residues. CDR1 LNHNV and CDR2 YYDKDF come from the germline V gene (reference sequence). V was shortened by 1 base and J by 5 bases, with 17 bases between the two germline ends. CDR3 DNA: TGTGCCACCAGCAGAGGTGGACTGCCCGGGCAGGAGACCCAGTACTTC. Protein sequence: CATSRGGLPGQETQYF.

This clonotype was counted between two and nine times. Possible read error: a much larger clone is one base away. The V and J genes are TRBV5-6 and TRBJ2-7; D is perhaps TRBD1 (6 bases). Germline loops: CDR1 SGHDT, CDR2 YYEEEE. V lost 5 bases and J 7 bases, leaving 19 bases between the germline ends. The CDR3 consists of 14 residues. For the CDR3, the DNA is TGTGCCAGCAGATTGCTACAGGGAAGTTGGGAGCAGTACTTC. This codes for CASRLLQGSWEQYF.